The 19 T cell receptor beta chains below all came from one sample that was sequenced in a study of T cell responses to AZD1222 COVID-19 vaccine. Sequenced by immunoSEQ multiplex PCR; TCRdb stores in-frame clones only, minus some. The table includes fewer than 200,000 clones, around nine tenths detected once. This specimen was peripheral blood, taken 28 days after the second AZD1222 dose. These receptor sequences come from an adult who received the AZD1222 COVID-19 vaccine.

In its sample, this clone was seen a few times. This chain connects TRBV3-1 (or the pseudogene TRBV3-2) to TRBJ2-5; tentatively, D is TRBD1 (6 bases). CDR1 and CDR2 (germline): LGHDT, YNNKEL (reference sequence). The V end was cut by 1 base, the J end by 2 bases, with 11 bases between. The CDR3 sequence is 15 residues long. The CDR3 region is CASSQGAGDQETQYF. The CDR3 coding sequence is TGTGCCAGCAGCCAAGGGGCAGGGGATCAAGAGACCCAGTACTTC.

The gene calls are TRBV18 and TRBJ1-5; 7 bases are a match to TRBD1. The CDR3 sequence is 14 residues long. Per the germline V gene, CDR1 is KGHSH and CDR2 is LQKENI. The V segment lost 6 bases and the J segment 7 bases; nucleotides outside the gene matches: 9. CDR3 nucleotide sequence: TGTGCCAGCTCCCCAGACAGGGCGGTCCAGCCCCAGCATTTT. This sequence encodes CASSPDRAVQPQHF.

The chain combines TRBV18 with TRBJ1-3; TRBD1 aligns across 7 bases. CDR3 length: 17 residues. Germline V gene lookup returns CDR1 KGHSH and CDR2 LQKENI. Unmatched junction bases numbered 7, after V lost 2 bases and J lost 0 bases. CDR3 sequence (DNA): TGTGCCAGCTCACCAGACAGGGTTCCCCCCTCTGGAAACACCATATATTTT. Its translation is CASSPDRVPPSGNTIYF.

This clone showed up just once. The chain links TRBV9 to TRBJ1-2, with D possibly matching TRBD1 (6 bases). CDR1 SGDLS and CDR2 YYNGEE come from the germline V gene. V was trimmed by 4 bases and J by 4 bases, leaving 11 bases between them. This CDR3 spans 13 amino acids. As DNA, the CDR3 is TGTGCCAGCAGCTCAACAGGGATCTATGGCTACACCTTC. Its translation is CASSSTGIYGYTF.

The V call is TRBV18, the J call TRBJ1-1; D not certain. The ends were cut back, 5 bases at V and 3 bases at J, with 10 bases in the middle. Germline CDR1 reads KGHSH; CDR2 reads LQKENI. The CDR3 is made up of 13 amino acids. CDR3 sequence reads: CASSTSPDTEAFF. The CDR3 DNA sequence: TGTGCCAGCTCAACCTCCCCGGACACTGAAGCTTTCTTT.

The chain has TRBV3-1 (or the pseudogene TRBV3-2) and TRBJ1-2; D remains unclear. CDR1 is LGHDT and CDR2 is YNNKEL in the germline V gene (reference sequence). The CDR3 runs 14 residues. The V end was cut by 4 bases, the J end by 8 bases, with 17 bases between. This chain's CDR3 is CASSPSPQIWGYTF. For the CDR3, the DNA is TGTGCCAGCAGCCCGAGCCCCCAGATATGGGGCTACACCTTC.

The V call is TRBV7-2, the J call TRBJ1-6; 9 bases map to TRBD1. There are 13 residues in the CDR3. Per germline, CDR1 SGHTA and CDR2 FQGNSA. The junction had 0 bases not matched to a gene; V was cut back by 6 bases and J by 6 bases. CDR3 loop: CASRGQGNSPLHF. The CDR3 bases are TGTGCCAGCAGGGGACAGGGTAATTCACCCCTCCACTTT. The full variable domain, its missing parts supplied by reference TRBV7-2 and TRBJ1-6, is GAGVSQSPSNKVTEKGKDVELRCDPISGHTALYWYRQSLGQGLEFLIYFQGNSAPDKSGLPSDRFSAERTGGSVSTLTIQRTQQEDSAVYLCASRGQGNSPLHFGNGTRLTVT.

The chain's CDR3 is CASSRSGFGIGELFF. CDR3 coding DNA: TGTGCCAGCAGTCGAAGCGGGTTCGGTATCGGGGAGCTGTTTTTT. The chain links TRBV6-2 or TRBV6-3 to TRBJ2-2, with D possibly TRBD2 on 6 matching bases. Germline V gene sequence: CDR1 MNHEY, CDR2 SVGEGT. CDR3 length equals 15 residues. The ends were cut back, 5 bases at V and 7 bases at J, with 17 bases in the middle.

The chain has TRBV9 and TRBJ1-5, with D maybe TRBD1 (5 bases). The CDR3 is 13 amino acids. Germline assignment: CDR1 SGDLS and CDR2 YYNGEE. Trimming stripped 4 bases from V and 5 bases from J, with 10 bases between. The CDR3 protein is CASSLDTDQPQHF. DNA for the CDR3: TGTGCCAGCAGCTTGGACACTGATCAGCCCCAGCATTTT.

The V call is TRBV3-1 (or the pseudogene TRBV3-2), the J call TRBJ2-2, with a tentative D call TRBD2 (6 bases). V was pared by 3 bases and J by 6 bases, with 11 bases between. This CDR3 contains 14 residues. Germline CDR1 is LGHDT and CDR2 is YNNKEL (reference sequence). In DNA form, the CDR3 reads TGTGCCAGCAGCCACTGGGGGGACGCCGGGGAGCTGTTTTTT. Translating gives CASSHWGDAGELFF.

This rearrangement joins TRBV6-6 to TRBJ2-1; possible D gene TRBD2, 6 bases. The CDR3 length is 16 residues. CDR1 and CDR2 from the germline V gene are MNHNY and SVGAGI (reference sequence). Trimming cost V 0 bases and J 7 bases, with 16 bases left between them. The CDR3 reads CASSYSAGSLRNEQFF. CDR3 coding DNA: TGTGCCAGCAGTTACTCAGCGGGTTCCCTGCGGAATGAGCAGTTCTTC.

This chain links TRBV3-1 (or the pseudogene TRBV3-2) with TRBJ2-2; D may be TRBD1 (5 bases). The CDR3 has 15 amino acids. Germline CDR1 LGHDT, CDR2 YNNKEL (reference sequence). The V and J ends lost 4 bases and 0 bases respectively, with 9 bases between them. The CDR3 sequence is CASSLRQSNTGELFF. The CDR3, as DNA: TGTGCCAGCAGCCTTCGACAGTCGAACACCGGGGAGCTGTTTTTT.

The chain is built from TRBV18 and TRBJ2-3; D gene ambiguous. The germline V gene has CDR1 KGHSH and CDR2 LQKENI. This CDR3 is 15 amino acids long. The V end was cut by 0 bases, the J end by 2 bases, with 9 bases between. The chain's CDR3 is CASSPPRQFTDTQYF. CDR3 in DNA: TGTGCCAGCTCACCACCCCGGCAGTTCACAGATACGCAGTATTTT.

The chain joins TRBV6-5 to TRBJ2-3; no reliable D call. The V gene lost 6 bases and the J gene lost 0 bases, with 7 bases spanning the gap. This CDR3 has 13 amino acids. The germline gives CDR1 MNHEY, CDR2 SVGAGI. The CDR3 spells CASRPRSTDTQYF. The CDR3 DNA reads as TGTGCCAGCAGGCCACGGAGCACAGATACGCAGTATTTT.

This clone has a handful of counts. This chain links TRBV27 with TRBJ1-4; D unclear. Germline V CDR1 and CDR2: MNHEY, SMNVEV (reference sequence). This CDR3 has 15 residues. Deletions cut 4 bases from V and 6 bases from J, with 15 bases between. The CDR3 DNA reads TGTGCCAGCAGTTCCCACGGCCAGGTGGATGAAAAACTGTTTTTT. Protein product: CASSSHGQVDEKLFF.

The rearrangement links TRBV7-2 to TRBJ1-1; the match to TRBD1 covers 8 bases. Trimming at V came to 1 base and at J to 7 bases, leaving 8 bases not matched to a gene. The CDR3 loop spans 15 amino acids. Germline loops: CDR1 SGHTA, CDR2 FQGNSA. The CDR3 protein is CASSLGTGIQGEAFF. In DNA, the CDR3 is TGTGCCAGCAGCTTAGGGACAGGGATTCAAGGTGAAGCTTTCTTT.

Here the CDR3 reads CATRLAGNTGELFF. The CDR3, as DNA: TGTGCCACGCGTCTAGCGGGGAACACCGGGGAGCTGTTTTTT. This rearrangement joins TRBV28 to TRBJ2-2; TRBD2 aligns across 8 bases. This CDR3 is built from 14 residues. The germline gives CDR1 MDHEN, CDR2 SYDVKM. Losses at the gene ends were 10 bases for V and 1 base for J; bases not matched to a gene: 5.

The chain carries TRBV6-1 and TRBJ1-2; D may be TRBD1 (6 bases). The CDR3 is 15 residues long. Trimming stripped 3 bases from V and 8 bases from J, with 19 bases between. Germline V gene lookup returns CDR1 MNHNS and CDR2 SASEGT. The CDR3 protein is CASSDPGDTGPGYTF. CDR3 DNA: TGTGCCAGCAGTGACCCTGGGGACACGGGGCCAGGCTACACCTTC.

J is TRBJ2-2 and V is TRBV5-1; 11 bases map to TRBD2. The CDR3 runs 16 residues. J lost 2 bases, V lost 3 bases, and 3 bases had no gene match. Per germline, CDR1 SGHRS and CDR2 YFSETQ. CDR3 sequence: CASSWGLADNTGELFF. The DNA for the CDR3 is TGCGCCAGCAGCTGGGGACTAGCGGATAACACCGGGGAGCTGTTTTTT.